Presented here are 26 T cell receptor beta chains from one specimen sequenced in a study of molecular identifiers for immune sequencing clone quantification. TCRdb itself ran the PCR reads through MiXCR, one entry per CDR3 protein. The repertoire holds over 600,000 distinct CDR3 sequences, with around 20% as singletons. Sequencing was done on a sample of naive CD8+ T cells from blood, with Jurkat cell RNA spiked in. Subset denoted: FACS-sorted CD8+CD4-CCR7+CD45RA+ naive T cells. The receptors were gathered from a human donor in good health. Some libraries in this study had Jurkat cell RNA spiked in.

As to this clonotype: Since a much larger clone is just one base distant, this may be a read error. Without the conserved terminal phenylalanine or tryptophan, this CDR3 likely stems from a read error. CDR3 region: CATSDRTGTEAFL. The CDR3 nucleotides are TGTGCCACCAGTGATCGTACAGGGACTGAAGCTTTCCTT. The V call is TRBV24-1, the J call TRBJ1-1, with D maybe TRBD1 (6 bases). The V end lost 3 bases, the J end lost 5 bases, and 9 bases lay between the germline ends. CDR3 size: 13 residues. Germline-derived CDR1 and CDR2 are KGHDR and SFDVKD.

The V call is TRBV13, the J call TRBJ2-1, with 8 bases lining up with TRBD1. CDR1 is PRHDT and CDR2 is FYEKMQ in the germline V gene (reference sequence). With V trimmed by 5 bases and J by 2 bases, 5 bases remained unmatched. The CDR3 sequence is 15 residues long. CDR3 DNA sequence: TGTGCCAGCAGCCCGCGGACAGGGCCCTACAATGAGCAGTTCTTC. Translating gives CASSPRTGPYNEQFF.

Concerning this clonotype itself: A much larger clone lies a single base off, so this may be a read error. The rearrangement joins TRBV13 to TRBJ2-2; 8 bases are a match to TRBD1. Germline assignment: CDR1 PRHDT and CDR2 FYEKMQ (reference sequence). The CDR3 runs to 15 residues. J was trimmed by 6 bases and V by 5 bases; bases with no gene match: 8. CDR3 DNA: TGTGCCAGCAGCCCAGGACAGGGCAGCGCCGGGGAGCTGTTTTTT. This sequence encodes CASSPGQGSAGELFF.

This clonotype was counted many times. The CDR3 region is CASLSGTYTDTQYF. The DNA of the CDR3 is TGTGCCAGCCTCTCGGGGACCTACACAGATACGCAGTATTTT. V usage is TRBV6-6 and J usage is TRBJ2-3, with D possibly being TRBD1 or TRBD2 (5 bases each). The V and J ends lost 8 bases and 2 bases respectively, with 14 bases between them. CDR3 length equals 14 residues. The germline V gene has CDR1 MNHNY and CDR2 SVGAGI (reference sequence).

This clonotype was seen repeatedly, ten times or more. V is TRBV28 and J is TRBJ1-1, with a tentative D call TRBD1 (6 bases). Germline CDR1 MDHEN, CDR2 SYDVKM. The ends were cut back, 3 bases at V and 6 bases at J, with 8 bases in the middle. The length of the CDR3 is 12 residues. CDR3: CASSFRTAEAFF. The CDR3 DNA is TGTGCCAGCAGTTTCAGGACAGCTGAAGCTTTCTTT. Full variable domain (rest looked up from reference TRBV28 and TRBJ1-1): DVKVTQSSRYLVKRTGEKVFLECVQDMDHENMFWYRQDPGLGLRLIYFSYDVKMKEKGDIPEGYSVSREKKERFSLILESASTNQTSMYLCASSFRTAEAFFGQGTRLTVV.

This clonotype has just a few counts. The chain couples TRBV11-2 to TRBJ2-2; 7 nucleotides agree with TRBD1. Germline CDR1 and CDR2: SGHAT and FQNNGV. This CDR3 comprises 16 residues. Trimming at V came to 7 bases and at J to 1 base, leaving 9 bases not matched to a gene. The CDR3: CASTRLGQENTGELFF. CDR3 sequence (DNA): TGTGCCAGCACCCGGTTAGGACAGGAGAACACCGGGGAGCTGTTTTTT.

This clonotype appeared many times. V usage is TRBV6-6 and J usage is TRBJ2-5; perhaps TRBD1 as D (6 bases). The length of the CDR3 is 16 residues. Germline loops: CDR1 MNHNY, CDR2 SVGAGI (reference sequence). V was shortened by 4 bases and J by 2 bases, with 17 bases between the two germline ends. CDR3 residues: CASSSGPRTAQETQYF. CDR3 DNA: TGTGCCAGCAGTTCCGGCCCTAGGACAGCTCAAGAGACCCAGTACTTC.

V is TRBV9 and J is TRBJ2-7, with TRBD1 matching over 10 bases. Germline V gene lookup returns CDR1 SGDLS and CDR2 YYNGEE. The CDR3 contains 13 residues. The ends lost 3 bases at V and 6 bases at J; junction bases unmatched: 3. Here the CDR3 DNA reads TGTGCCAGCAGCGGGGACAGGGGAGCCGAGCAGTACTTC. It specifies CASSGDRGAEQYF.

The chain combines TRBV9 with TRBJ1-1; perhaps TRBD1 as D (5 bases). There are 14 residues in the CDR3. The V and J ends lost 4 bases and 5 bases respectively, with 15 bases between them. Germline V lookup: CDR1 SGDLS, CDR2 YYNGEE. The CDR3 DNA reads as TGTGCCAGCAGCCCATTATGGGGGGTGACTGAAGCTTTCTTT. Protein sequence: CASSPLWGVTEAFF.

This clonotype was seen more than once but under ten times. V gene TRBV20-1 combines with J gene TRBJ2-1; D possibly corresponds to TRBD2 (6 bases). The length of the CDR3 is 12 residues. Germline V gene data show CDR1 as DFQATT and CDR2 as SNEGSKA (reference sequence). The CDR3: CSVTGDGNEQFF. CDR3 DNA: TGCAGCGTAACGGGGGACGGCAATGAGCAGTTCTTC.

This clonotype was recorded at least ten times. The chain recombines TRBV7-6 with TRBJ2-7, with D maybe TRBD2 (5 bases). Germline assignment: CDR1 SGHVS and CDR2 FNYEAQ. CDR3 length: 14 residues. Between the trimmed V and J ends, which lost 5 bases and 2 bases, there was a span of 13 bases. The CDR3 DNA follows: TGTGCCAGCAGCGAAGAGGGTCGCGCCTACGAGCAGTACTTC. Protein: CASSEEGRAYEQYF.

The J gene is TRBJ2-1, the V gene TRBV3-1, with D perhaps given as TRBD1 or TRBD2 (5 bases each). CDR3 size: 17 residues. Germline V gene lookup returns CDR1 LGHDT and CDR2 YNNKEL (reference sequence). V shed 4 bases and J shed 8 bases, with 24 bases lying between them. CDR3 protein: CASSRTSGPQGIDEQFF. In nucleotides, the CDR3 is TGTGCCAGCAGCCGGACAAGCGGTCCCCAAGGAATTGATGAGCAGTTCTTC.

This clonotype was counted ten times or more. This rearrangement joins TRBV5-6 to TRBJ2-7, with unresolved D. Germline V gene sequence: CDR1 SGHDT, CDR2 YYEEEE. V was trimmed by 4 bases and J by 1 base, leaving 12 bases between them. This CDR3 spans 14 amino acids. The DNA of the CDR3 is TGTGCCAGCAGCCCCGTTTCCACATCCTACGAGCAGTACTTC. Amino acid sequence: CASSPVSTSYEQYF.

The chain recombines TRBV5-4 with TRBJ2-5; D not certain. The V gene's germline CDR1 is SGHNT and CDR2 YYREEE (reference sequence). There are 15 residues in the CDR3. Trimming took 3 bases from V and 4 from J, leaving 16 bases between them. The CDR3 sequence: CASSSRPARPETQYF. The CDR3 DNA reads TGTGCCAGCAGCTCACGACCAGCCCGCCCAGAGACCCAGTACTTC.

V and J are TRBV4-1 and TRBJ2-1, with D tentatively TRBD1 (6 bases). The CDR3 is 15 residues long. The germline CDR1 and CDR2 sequences are MGHRA and YSYEKL. With 3 bases removed from V and 5 bases from J, the gap between germline ends came to 14 bases. The CDR3 loop reads CASSHIAGADNEQFF. In DNA form, the CDR3 reads TGCGCCAGCAGCCATATAGCAGGGGCTGACAATGAGCAGTTCTTC.

For this clonotype: A much larger clone lies a single base off, so this may be a read error. J is TRBJ2-7 and V is TRBV19; D assignment may be TRBD1 or TRBD2 (6 bases each). Germline V lookup: CDR1 LNHDA, CDR2 SQIVND (reference sequence). The CDR3 loop spans 14 amino acids. CDR3 amino acids: CASSIAGASYEQNF. The CDR3 DNA sequence: TGTGCCAGTAGTATAGCGGGGGCTTCCTACGAGCAGAACTTC. The full variable domain, completed using reference TRBV19 and TRBJ2-7, is DGGITQSPKYLFRKEGQNVTLSCEQNLNHDAMYWYRQDPGQGLRLIYYSQIVNDFQKGDIAEGYSVSREKKESFPLTVTSAQKNPTAFYLCASSIAGASYEQNFGPGTRLTVT.

In the case of this clonotype: Given a much more abundant clone one base away, this may be a read error. The final CDR3 position lacks the conserved phenylalanine or tryptophan, pointing to a likely read error. This chain links TRBV3-1 with TRBJ1-2; 12 nucleotides line up with TRBD1. This CDR3 region has 17 residues. Germline assignment: CDR1 LGHDT and CDR2 YNNKEL (reference sequence). With 4 bases clipped from V and 3 bases from J, the junction kept 9 bases outside the gene matches. CDR3 loop: CASSLPGTGGGYYGYTS. The CDR3 coding sequence is TGTGCCAGCAGCCTCCCCGGGACAGGGGGCGGGTACTATGGCTACACCTCC.

This clonotype was counted ten times or more. CDR3 in DNA: TGCGCCAGCAGCCAAGGGACAGGCACTGAAGCTTTCTTT. This codes for CASSQGTGTEAFF. The chain links TRBV4-3 to TRBJ1-1, with 7 bases fitting TRBD1. V gave up 1 base and J gave up 4 bases; unmatched junction bases: 0. There are 13 residues in the CDR3. Germline CDR1 reads LGHNA; CDR2 reads YSLEER.

This clonotype came up a few times. Compared with germline, one end of the junction differs, possibly owing to a read error. This CDR3 reads CAGRQASGWPHEKLFF. The DNA for the CDR3 is TGTGCCGGCAGACAGGCAAGTGGGTGGCCTCATGAAAAACTGTTTTTT. The chain combines TRBV27 with TRBJ1-4; D perhaps matches TRBD1 (6 bases). CDR3 size: 16 residues. The germline V gene has CDR1 MNHEY and CDR2 SMNVEV (reference sequence).

A note on this clonotype: A much larger clone is a single base away; this may be a read error. This chain links TRBV19 with TRBJ2-3, with D possibly TRBD2 on 5 matching bases. The CDR3 has 13 amino acids. CDR1 is LNHDA, CDR2 SQIVND, per germline (reference sequence). CDR3 amino acids: CASSTLAPDTQCF. The CDR3 DNA follows: TGTGCCAGTAGTACCCTAGCCCCAGATACGCAGTGTTTT.

The chain recombines TRBV2 with TRBJ2-1, with 13 bases aligning to TRBD2. V lost 7 bases to trimming and J lost 4 bases; unmatched junction nucleotides: 7. Looked up from germline, CDR1 is SNHLY and CDR2 is FYNNEI. The CDR3 runs to 16 residues. In DNA form, the CDR3 reads TGTGCCAGCAAAGGACTAGCGGGAGTCCGTTACAATGAGCAGTTCTTC. Amino acids: CASKGLAGVRYNEQFF.

The chain employs TRBV27 and TRBJ2-3; either TRBD1 or TRBD2 may supply D (5 bases each). The CDR3 length is 16 residues. V lost 6 bases, J lost 1 base, and 17 bases lay in between. Germline assignment: CDR1 MNHEY and CDR2 SMNVEV (reference sequence). CDR3 DNA sequence: TGTGCCAGCAGCCGACCGGGACCTCTCGGCACAGATACGCAGTATTTT. This sequence encodes CASSRPGPLGTDTQYF.

The table lists this clonotype with many counts. CDR3 sequence: CAGYDRLENYNEQFF. For the CDR3, the DNA is TGTGCCGGATACGACAGGCTCGAAAACTACAATGAGCAGTTCTTC. This chain connects TRBV30 to TRBJ2-1; D is perhaps TRBD1 (6 bases). This CDR3 is 15 amino acids long. Per germline, CDR1 GTSNPN and CDR2 SVGIG (reference sequence). The germline V and J ends were trimmed by 8 bases and 3 bases, with 20 bases remaining between them.

This clonotype was picked up many times. The J gene is TRBJ1-6, the V gene TRBV9, with TRBD1 as a possible D gene (6 bases). This CDR3 is built from 14 residues. Trimming shortened V by 3 bases and J by 7 bases, and 11 bases separated the two germline ends. Germline lookup yields CDR1 SGDLS and CDR2 YYNGEE. The CDR3, as DNA: TGTGCCAGCAGCGAAGGGGGTTCGAATTCACCCCTCCACTTT. Translation: CASSEGGSNSPLHF.

The V call is TRBV2, the J call TRBJ1-1; D not certain. Trimming left V 1 base short and J 3 bases short, with 9 bases between. The CDR3 covers 14 residues. Germline lookup yields CDR1 SNHLY and CDR2 FYNNEI. The chain's CDR3 is CASSEGQWDTEAFF. Written as DNA, the CDR3 is TGTGCCAGCAGTGAAGGGCAGTGGGACACTGAAGCTTTCTTT.

In this sample, this clonotype turned up many times. V gene TRBV19 combines with J gene TRBJ2-7; possible D gene TRBD2, 5 bases. The ends were cut back, 5 bases at V and 2 bases at J, with 16 bases in the middle. The CDR3 extends over 15 amino acids. Germline V gene data show CDR1 as LNHDA and CDR2 as SQIVND (reference sequence). The DNA for the CDR3 is TGTGCCAGTAGTGTCTCGGACGGGGAGACCTACGAGCAGTACTTC. Protein sequence: CASSVSDGETYEQYF.